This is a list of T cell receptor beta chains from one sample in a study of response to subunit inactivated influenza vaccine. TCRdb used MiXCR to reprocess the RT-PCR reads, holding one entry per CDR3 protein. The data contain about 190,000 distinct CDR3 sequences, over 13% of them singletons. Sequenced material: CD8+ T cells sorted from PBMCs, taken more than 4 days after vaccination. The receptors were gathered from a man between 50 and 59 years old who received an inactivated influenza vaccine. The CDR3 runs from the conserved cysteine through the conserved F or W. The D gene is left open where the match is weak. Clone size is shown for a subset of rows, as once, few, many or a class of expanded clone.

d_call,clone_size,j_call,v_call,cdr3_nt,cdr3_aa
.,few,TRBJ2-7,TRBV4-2,TGTGCCAGCAGCCAAGAGACCCCAGCCCCCTACGAGCAGTACTTC,CASSQETPAPYEQYF
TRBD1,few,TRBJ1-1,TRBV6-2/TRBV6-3,TGTGCCACGAAGACAGGGATGAACACTGAAGCTTTCTTT,CATKTGMNTEAFF
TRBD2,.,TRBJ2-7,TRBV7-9,TGTGCCAGCACCCAGACGGGGGCGGGAGGGGCATACGAGCAGTACTTC,CASTQTGAGGAYEQYF
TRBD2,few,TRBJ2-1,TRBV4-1,TGCGCCAGCACCATCTGGGAGGGCGACAATGAGCAGTTCTTC,CASTIWEGDNEQFF
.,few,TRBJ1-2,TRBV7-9,TGTGCCAGCACCTATTCCGTGGGGGACGGGAACTCTGGCTACACCTTC,CASTYSVGDGNSGYTF
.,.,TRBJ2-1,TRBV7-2,TGTGCCAGCAGGAAGACGGACGGATTCAATGAGCAGTTCTTC,CASRKTDGFNEQFF
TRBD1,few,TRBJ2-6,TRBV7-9,TGTGCCAGCAGTTGGACAGGGTCTGGGGCCAACGTCCTGACTTTC,CASSWTGSGANVLTF
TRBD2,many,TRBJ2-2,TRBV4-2,TGTGCCAGCAGCCAAGATGGGGAGCGGGAGAGCGGGGAGCTGTTTTTT,CASSQDGERESGELFF
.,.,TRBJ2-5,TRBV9,TGTGCCAGCAGTGCAGGGTTTGTCGGGGAGACCCAGTACTTC,CASSAGFVGETQYF
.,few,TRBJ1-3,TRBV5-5,TGTGCCAGCAGCTCCAAGGGGGACGCACCCCAACTGGGAAACACCATATATTTT,CASSSKGDAPQLGNTIYF
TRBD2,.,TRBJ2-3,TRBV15,TGTGCCACCAGCAGAGGCGGGAGAGAGGCAGATACGCAGTATTTT,CATSRGGREADTQYF
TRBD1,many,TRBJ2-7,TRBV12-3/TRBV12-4,TGTGCCAGCAGTCCCGACAGGGCCTCCTACGAGCAGTACTTC,CASSPDRASYEQYF
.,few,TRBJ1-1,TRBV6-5,TGTGCCAGCAGTTACACCCGGGTGAGCACTGAAGCTTTCTTT,CASSYTRVSTEAFF
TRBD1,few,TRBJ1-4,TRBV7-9,TGTGCCAGCAGCCGAGAGGGGACAGGGTATGAAAAACTGTTTTTT,CASSREGTGYEKLFF
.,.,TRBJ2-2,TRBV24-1,TGTGCCACCAGTTCGTGGGGCGGCACCGGGGAGCTGTTTTTT,CATSSWGGTGELFF
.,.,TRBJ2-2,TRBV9,TGTGCCAGCAGCGTGGGGGGACTGGGAGCCGGGGAGCTGTTTTTT,CASSVGGLGAGELFF
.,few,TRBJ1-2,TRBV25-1,TGTGCCAGCAGTAAAGGTGACTATGGCTACACCTTC,CASSKGDYGYTF
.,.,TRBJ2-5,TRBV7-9,TGTGCCAGCAGCCCTCCTCTACCACAAGAGACCCAGTACTTC,CASSPPLPQETQYF
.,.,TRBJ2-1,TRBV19,TGTGCCAGTAGTGTGGCTAGCTCCTACAATGAGCAGTTCTTC,CASSVASSYNEQFF
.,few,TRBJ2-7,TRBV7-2,TGTGCCAGCAGCTCGCCGCAGGAGGGGCGGTGGGAGCAGTACTTC,CASSSPQEGRWEQYF
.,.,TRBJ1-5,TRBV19,TGTGCCAGTAGTGCCTGGAATCAGCCCCAGCATTTT,CASSAWNQPQHF
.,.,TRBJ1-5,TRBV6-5,TGTGCCAGCAGCACTCGGGCGGATAGCAATCAGCCCCAGCATTTT,CASSTRADSNQPQHF
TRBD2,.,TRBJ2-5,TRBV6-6,TGTGCCAGAACTGCGGGGGGCGCGGAGACCCAGTACTTC,CARTAGGAETQYF
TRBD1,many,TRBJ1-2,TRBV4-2,TGTGCCAGCAGCCAAGTGACAGGGGCGGACTATGGCTACACCTTC,CASSQVTGADYGYTF
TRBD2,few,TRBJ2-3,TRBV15,TGTGCCACCAGACACAAGCGGGAGTCGGATACGCAGTATTTT,CATRHKRESDTQYF
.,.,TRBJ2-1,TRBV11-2,TGTGCCAGCAGCCACGTTCGGGTAACTGAGCAGTTCTTC,CASSHVRVTEQFF
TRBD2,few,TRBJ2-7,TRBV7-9,TGTGCCAGCAGCTTAAGTTCAGCGGGAGTGACCGAGCAGTACTTC,CASSLSSAGVTEQYF
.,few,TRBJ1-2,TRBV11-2,TGTGCCAGCACCATGGGCGGTCTCTATGGCTACACCTTC,CASTMGGLYGYTF
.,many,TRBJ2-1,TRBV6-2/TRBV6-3,TGTGCCAGCAGTTACTCGAGTTCGGGACAAAACAATGAGCAGTTCTTC,CASSYSSSGQNNEQFF
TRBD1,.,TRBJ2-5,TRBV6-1,TGTGCCAGCACAGACGGGACAGGGGGCCACCGAGAGACCCAGTACTTC,CASTDGTGGHRETQYF
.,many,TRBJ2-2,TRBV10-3,TGTGCCATCAGTGATCTGACTAGGGACGCTACCGGGGAGCTGTTTTTT,CAISDLTRDATGELFF
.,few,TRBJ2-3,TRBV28,TGTGCCAGCAGTTTCGTTTGGAAGGCGGCAGATACGCAGTATTTT,CASSFVWKAADTQYF
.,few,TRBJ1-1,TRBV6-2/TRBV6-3,TGTGCCAGCAGTCTACAAGGGATGCACACTGAAGCTTTCTTT,CASSLQGMHTEAFF
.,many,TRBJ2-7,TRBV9,TGTGCCAGCAGCGTAGGGGGAAACTACGAGCAGTACTTC,CASSVGGNYEQYF
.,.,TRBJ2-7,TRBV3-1,TGTGCCAGCAGCCAAGATATGGACCAAACTTCCTACGAGCAGTACTTC,CASSQDMDQTSYEQYF
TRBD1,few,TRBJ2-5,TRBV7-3,TGTGCCAGCAGCTTACTCCGACAGGGGGAGACCCAGTACTTC,CASSLLRQGETQYF
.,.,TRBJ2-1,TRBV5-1,TGCGCCAGCAGCGCCCCGGACAGTTACAATGAGCAGTTCTTC,CASSAPDSYNEQFF
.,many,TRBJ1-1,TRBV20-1,TGCAGTGCTAGGACCGTAAGGGGGGACACTGAAGCTTTCTTT,CSARTVRGDTEAFF
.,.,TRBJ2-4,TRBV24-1,TGTGCCACCAGTGGGCCCCTAGGGAACATTCAGTACTTC,CATSGPLGNIQYF
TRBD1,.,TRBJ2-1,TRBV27,TGTGCCAGCAGTTCCATACCGGGACAGGGTATCAATGAGCAGTTCTTC,CASSSIPGQGINEQFF
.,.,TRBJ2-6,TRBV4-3,TGCGCCAGCAGCCGCGCTGCTGGGGCCAACGTCCTGACTTTC,CASSRAAGANVLTF
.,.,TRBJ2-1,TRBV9,TGTGCCAGCAGCGTAGTACCAAATGAGCAGTTCTTC,CASSVVPNEQFF
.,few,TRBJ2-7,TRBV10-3,TGTGCCATCACTAGGGATACCCCCTCCTACGAGCAGTACTTC,CAITRDTPSYEQYF
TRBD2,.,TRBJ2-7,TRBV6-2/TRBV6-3,TGTGCCACCCGGGAGGCTTTCTACGAGCAGTACTTC,CATREAFYEQYF
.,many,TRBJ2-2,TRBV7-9,TGTGCCAGCAGCTTCCAAGGGTCCGGGGAGCTGTTTTTT,CASSFQGSGELFF
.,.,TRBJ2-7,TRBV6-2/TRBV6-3,TGTGCCAGCAGTTACGGAGGGACAATCGAGCAGTACTTC,CASSYGGTIEQYF
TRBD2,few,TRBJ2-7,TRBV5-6,TGTGCCAGCAGCTACCCGGGGGGGACCTCCGAGCAGTACTTC,CASSYPGGTSEQYF
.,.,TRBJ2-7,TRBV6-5,TGTGCCAGCAGTTACTCGGGAACCAGCTCCTACGAGCAGTACTTC,CASSYSGTSSYEQYF
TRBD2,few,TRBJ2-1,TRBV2,TGTGCCAGCAGTGATCTAGCGGGGGGGCCCAGAGAGCAGTTCTTC,CASSDLAGGPREQFF
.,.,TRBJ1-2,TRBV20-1,TGCAGTGCTACAGGAGGCTACACCTTC,CSATGGYTF
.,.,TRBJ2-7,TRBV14,TGTGCCAGCAGCATTTTTACAGCTCCCTACGAGCAGTACTTC,CASSIFTAPYEQYF
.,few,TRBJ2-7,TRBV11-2,TGTGCCAGCAGCTTAGAGTTTAGCGGAGGGTACGAGCAGTACTTC,CASSLEFSGGYEQYF
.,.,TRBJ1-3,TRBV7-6,TGTGCCAGCAGCTTAGGTGCAGATCACTCTGGAAACACCATATATTTT,CASSLGADHSGNTIYF
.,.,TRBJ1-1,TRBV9,TGTGCCAGCAGCGTCCAAGGGAACACTGAAGCTTTCTTT,CASSVQGNTEAFF
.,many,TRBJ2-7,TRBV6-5,TGTGCCAGCAGTTACTCAGCCGAGCAGTACTTC,CASSYSAEQYF
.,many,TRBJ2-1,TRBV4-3,TGCGCCAGCAGATGGACTGGGAACAATGAGCAGTTCTTC,CASRWTGNNEQFF
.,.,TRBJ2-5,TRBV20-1,TGCAGCTATCGCCCACCCGCGACCCAGTACTTC,CSYRPPATQYF
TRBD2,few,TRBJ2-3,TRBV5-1,TGCGCCAGCAGCTTGGGGATAGCGGGTCCTAGCACAGATACGCAGTATTTT,CASSLGIAGPSTDTQYF
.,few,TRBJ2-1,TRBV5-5,TGTGCCAGCATCGTAGCTTCCGAGCAGTTCTTC,CASIVASEQFF